This TCR beta chain was identified in a study of blood T cell repertoires in COVID-19. Study-wide context: The cDNA or gDNA used as material had been derived from T cells, B-cell-depleted T cells, or PBMCs.

V was clipped by 2 bases and J by 4 bases, with 14 bases between them. CDR3 length: 15 amino acids. CDR1 and CDR2 from the germline V gene are SEHNR and FQNEAQ (reference sequence). The table came from immunoSEQ multiplex PCR; TCRdb's copy has only in-frame clones and leaves some out. Among some 100,000 clones listed, roughly 79% were seen once. The source of this sequence is a human donor in a cohort sampled during active COVID-19. The source material was peripheral blood. The V gene is TRBV7-9, the J gene TRBJ1-1; D not resolved. CDR3 protein: CASSLPRTGSTEAFF. The DNA for the CDR3 is TGTGCCAGCAGCTTACCCCGAACTGGGAGCACTGAAGCTTTCTTT.